A single sample gave rise to the 32 T cell receptor beta chains below, sequenced in a study of blood T cell repertoires in COVID-19. TCRdb keeps only in-frame clones here, not all; method: immunoSEQ multiplex PCR. The sample yields 100,000 to 150,000 clones, 86% seen once. Sequencing used peripheral blood. Source of these receptors: a man aged 35-49 years with acute or convalescent COVID-19.

In regard to this clone: The identical CDR3 is also encoded by other nucleotide sequences in the sample. The chain joins TRBV6-5 to TRBJ1-2; TRBD1 matches 8 bases. Germline CDR1 MNHEY, CDR2 SVGAGI. The CDR3 contains 14 residues. With 5 bases clipped from V and 2 bases from J, the junction kept 4 bases outside the gene matches. CDR3 protein: CASSPGQANYGYTF. The DNA for the CDR3 is TGTGCCAGCAGTCCGGGACAGGCCAACTATGGCTACACCTTC.

The V and J genes are TRBV29-1 and TRBJ2-7, with TRBD2 matching over 7 bases. CDR1 is SQVTM and CDR2 is ANQGSEA in the germline V gene. J lost 4 bases, V lost 6 bases, and 3 bases had no gene match. This CDR3 is built from 11 residues. CDR3 coding DNA: TGCAGCGTCTCAGCGGGATACGAGCAGTACTTC. Protein sequence: CSVSAGYEQYF.

The CDR3 region has the DNA TGTGCCAGCAGTATTGGACTAGTTTATGAGCAGTTCTTC. Amino acids: CASSIGLVYEQFF. The chain joins TRBV12-3 or TRBV12-4 to TRBJ2-1; TRBD2 matches 7 bases. This CDR3 comprises 13 residues. The J segment lost 8 bases and the V segment lost 5 bases, leaving 6 bases of the junction unmatched.

The V call is TRBV6-2 or TRBV6-3, the J call TRBJ1-2; tentative D call: TRBD1 (5 bases). The CDR3 extends over 15 amino acids. The ends were cut back, 6 bases at V and 7 bases at J, with 21 bases in the middle. The germline CDR1 and CDR2 sequences are MNHEY and SVGEGT. CDR3 sequence reads: CASSPPGGIPSGYTF. The CDR3 DNA is TGTGCCAGCAGCCCACCTGGGGGGATTCCGAGTGGCTACACCTTC.

The chain is built from TRBV6-5 and TRBJ1-2; D perhaps matches TRBD1 (6 bases). Germline values: CDR1 MNHEY, CDR2 SVGAGI. This CDR3 contains 15 residues. V was shortened by 7 bases and J by 0 bases, with 15 bases between the two germline ends. The CDR3 is CASNRGTPPNYGYTF. The CDR3 nucleotides read TGTGCCAGCAACCGAGGGACACCTCCTAACTATGGCTACACCTTC.

This sequence joins TRBV5-1 and TRBJ1-2; D may be TRBD1 (5 bases). V was pared by 0 bases and J by 3 bases, with 9 bases between. Germline CDR1 and CDR2: SGHRS and YFSETQ. This CDR3 has 14 residues. For the CDR3, the DNA is TGCGCCAGCAGCTTGGGACAGATCGACTATGGCTACACCTTC. Protein product: CASSLGQIDYGYTF.

This clone was detected a few times. The chain couples TRBV9 to TRBJ2-2; perhaps TRBD2 as D (6 bases). This CDR3 region has 15 residues. With 1 base removed from V and 7 bases from J, the gap between germline ends came to 14 bases. Germline assignment: CDR1 SGDLS and CDR2 YYNGEE. DNA for the CDR3: TGTGCCAGCAGCGTACAACGGGAGTTGGGCGGGGAGCTGTTTTTT. It yields the protein CASSVQRELGGELFF.

The chain recombines TRBV10-3 with TRBJ1-2; 9 bases line up with TRBD1. This CDR3 is 14 amino acids long. V was pared by 10 bases and J by 8 bases, with 14 bases of the junction left unmatched. Looked up from germline, CDR1 is ENHRY and CDR2 is SYGVKD. CDR3 bases: TGTGCCACCCAAGGCACCGGGACAGGGAAAGGCTACACCTTC. This gives the protein CATQGTGTGKGYTF.

The V and J genes are TRBV4-1 and TRBJ1-1, with D unclear. This CDR3 has 15 amino acids. Trimming cost V 0 bases and J 7 bases, with 15 bases left between them. Germline assignment: CDR1 MGHRA and CDR2 YSYEKL. The CDR3 sequence is CASSQDPNRSGEAFF. CDR3 bases: TGCGCCAGCAGCCAAGATCCGAATCGGTCGGGTGAAGCTTTCTTT.

V and J are TRBV10-2 and TRBJ1-1, with 11 bases identical to TRBD1. Germline V gene lookup returns CDR1 WSHSY and CDR2 SAAADI. The junction had 3 bases not matched to a gene; V was cut back by 8 bases and J by 4 bases. The CDR3 totals 13 residues. CDR3 sequence: CASGQGASTEAFF. DNA of the CDR3: TGCGCCAGCGGACAGGGGGCTAGCACTGAAGCTTTCTTT.

The chain links TRBV4-1 to TRBJ2-1, with TRBD2 identical over 8 bases. V lost 0 bases and J lost 6; bases outside the gene matches: 4. The CDR3 is 15 residues long. In germline, CDR1 is MGHRA, CDR2 YSYEKL. The CDR3 protein is CASSQDSGLGNEQFF. Written as DNA, the CDR3 is TGCGCCAGCAGCCAAGATTCGGGACTAGGCAATGAGCAGTTCTTC.

The chain uses TRBV2 and TRBJ2-1, with 7 bases fitting TRBD2. V shed 7 bases and J 0 bases; nucleotides not matched to a gene: 6. CDR1 and CDR2 from the germline V gene are SNHLY and FYNNEI. The CDR3 runs 15 residues. CDR3: CASKRLASSYNEQFF. The CDR3 nucleotides are TGTGCCAGCAAAAGACTAGCCAGCTCCTACAATGAGCAGTTCTTC.

This chain connects TRBV19 to TRBJ1-5; TRBD1 matches 7 bases. The CDR3 is 15 residues long. Trimming removed 3 bases from V and 3 bases from J; junction bases left unmatched: 5. CDR1 LNHDA and CDR2 SQIVND come from the germline V gene (reference sequence). The CDR3 region has the DNA TGTGCCAGTAGTATGAAAAGGGGGCTCAATCAGCCCCAGCATTTT. Protein product: CASSMKRGLNQPQHF.

The rearrangement uses TRBV20-1 and TRBJ1-1, with unresolved D. Trimming stripped 1 base from V and 5 bases from J, with 5 bases between. Germline V gives CDR1 DFQATT, CDR2 SNEGSKA (reference sequence). This CDR3 is built from 11 residues. The CDR3 DNA reads as TGCAGTGCTAGAGGTCAGACTGAAGCTTTCTTT. Amino acid sequence: CSARGQTEAFF.

The chain links TRBV5-5 to TRBJ2-2, with no clear D. Trimming pared 1 base from V and 6 bases from J, leaving 22 bases between. In germline, CDR1 is SGHKS, CDR2 YYEKEE (reference sequence). The CDR3 sequence is 18 residues long. The DNA for the CDR3 is TGTGCCAGCAGCTTGTCGGGTTCCCCACACCTTCTTCCCGGGGAGCTGTTTTTT. Its translation: CASSLSGSPHLLPGELFF.

The chain couples TRBV5-1 to TRBJ1-1, with 9 bases aligning to TRBD1. The CDR3 is 16 amino acids. Germline CDR1 SGHRS, CDR2 YFSETQ. Losses at the gene ends were 5 bases for V and 3 bases for J; bases not matched to a gene: 11. CDR3 bases: TGCGCCAGCAGTCCGGGACAGGGAATATCGGACACTGAAGCTTTCTTT. Translation gives CASSPGQGISDTEAFF.

The chain couples TRBV5-1 to TRBJ2-5; TRBD1 might be the D (6 bases). V dropped 4 bases and J dropped 4 bases, with 11 bases sitting between them. This CDR3 comprises 13 residues. CDR1 is SGHRS, CDR2 YFSETQ, per germline. The CDR3 here is CASSVDSLETQYF. The DNA for the CDR3 is TGCGCCAGCAGCGTGGACAGTCTAGAGACCCAGTACTTC.

This clone was seen only once. CDR3 loop: CASSSDRAGEKLFF. The CDR3 nucleotides are TGTGCCAGCAGCTCGGACAGGGCCGGGGAAAAACTGTTTTTT. The rearrangement uses TRBV3-1 (or the pseudogene TRBV3-2) and TRBJ1-4; the match to TRBD1 covers 8 bases. The CDR3 sequence is 14 residues long. Unmatched junction bases numbered 7, after V lost 5 bases and J lost 8 bases. Germline CDR1 and CDR2: LGHDT and YNNKEL (reference sequence).

Written as DNA, the CDR3 is TGCGCCAGCAGCTTGGAGGCAGGGGTTAGTAGTGGCTACACCTTC. Encoded protein: CASSLEAGVSSGYTF. This sequence joins TRBV5-1 and TRBJ1-2, with a weak D call TRBD1 (6 bases). The CDR3 runs 15 residues. Trimming left V 0 bases short and J 7 bases short, with 16 bases between. Germline CDR1 SGHRS, CDR2 YFSETQ.

This chain joins TRBV9 and TRBJ2-2, with TRBD1 as a possible D gene (6 bases). The CDR3 has 14 amino acids. Trimming shortened V by 2 bases and J by 1 base, and 6 bases separated the two germline ends. Germline loops: CDR1 SGDLS, CDR2 YYNGEE. The CDR3 loop reads CASSVGQNTGELFF. CDR3 DNA: TGTGCCAGCAGCGTGGGACAGAACACCGGGGAGCTGTTTTTT. Combining the CDR3 with reference TRBV9 and TRBJ2-2 gives the whole variable domain DSGVTQTPKHLITATGQRVTLRCSPRSGDLSVYWYQQSLDQGLQFLIQYYNGEERAKGNILERFSAQQFPDLHSELNLSSLELGDSALYFCASSVGQNTGELFFGEGSRLTVL.

Of note for this clone: Because the CDR3's place on the DNA is in doubt, the DNA is left out and the CDR3 is given as listed by TCRdb. The rearrangement joins TRBV6-5 to TRBJ2-3; TRBD1 was called by the table and not checked on the DNA. In germline, CDR1 is MNHEY, CDR2 SVGAGI. Including both end residues, the CDR3 is 14 amino acids long. This CDR3 is CASSFGSGTDTQYF.

This sequence joins TRBV5-8 and TRBJ1-5, with a tentative D call TRBD1 (6 bases). Germline-derived CDR1 and CDR2 are SGHTS and YDEGEE. This CDR3 has 15 residues. The V and J ends lost 4 bases and 9 bases respectively, with 20 bases between them. The CDR3 DNA is TGTGCCAGCAGCCCGGGACATGCGAGTTATTGGCCCCAGCATTTT. This sequence encodes CASSPGHASYWPQHF.

The chain has TRBV3-1 (or the pseudogene TRBV3-2) and TRBJ1-2, with TRBD1 matching over 8 bases. The length of the CDR3 is 14 residues. The germline V gene encodes CDR1 LGHDT and CDR2 YNNKEL (reference sequence). Trimming cost V 0 bases and J 6 bases; bases outside gene matches: 3. The DNA for the CDR3 is TGTGCCAGCAGCCAAGAGTCCAGGGGGCATGGCTACACCTTC. Encoded protein: CASSQESRGHGYTF.

The J gene is TRBJ1-1, the V gene TRBV6-2 or TRBV6-3; 7 bases agree with TRBD1. The trim removed 3 bases at V and 7 bases at J, leaving 5 bases unmatched. The germline V gene encodes CDR1 MNHEY and CDR2 SVGEGT. The CDR3 has 13 residues. The CDR3 loop reads CASSYSGQLEAFF. The CDR3 DNA is TGTGCCAGCAGTTATTCGGGACAGCTTGAAGCTTTCTTT.

This sequence joins TRBV4-1 and TRBJ1-6; TRBD1 might be the D (6 bases). The CDR3 totals 15 residues. Trimming took off 4 bases at V and 10 bases at J, with 17 bases between the two ends. Germline V gene lookup returns CDR1 MGHRA and CDR2 YSYEKL. Here the CDR3 reads CASSPLAGAGSPLHF. CDR3 in DNA: TGCGCCAGCAGCCCCCTTGCGGGGGCCGGATCACCCCTCCACTTT.

This clone was detected a few times. V and J are TRBV7-3 and TRBJ1-1; 7 bases align to TRBD1. The CDR3 sequence is 14 residues long. J was trimmed by 5 bases and V by 2 bases; bases with no gene match: 5. Germline V lookup: CDR1 SGHTA, CDR2 FQGTGA. Written as DNA, the CDR3 is TGTGCCAGCAGCTTAGACAGGGATTCTACTGAAGCTTTCTTT. It codes for CASSLDRDSTEAFF.

The chain uses TRBV3-1 (or the pseudogene TRBV3-2) and TRBJ2-5, with 7 bases aligning to TRBD2. Germline values: CDR1 LGHDT, CDR2 YNNKEL (reference sequence). The CDR3 sequence is 15 residues long. The V gene end was trimmed by 5 bases and the J gene end by 3 bases; junction bases not matched to a gene: 9. CDR3 bases: TGTGCCAGCAGCAAACCGACTAGCCCGGAAGAGACCCAGTACTTC. This translates into CASSKPTSPEETQYF.

The V call is TRBV4-1, the J call TRBJ1-5, with TRBD1 identical over 7 bases. The CDR3 covers 16 residues. The V gene end was trimmed by 0 bases and the J gene end by 11 bases; junction bases not matched to a gene: 13. Germline values: CDR1 MGHRA, CDR2 YSYEKL. This CDR3 reads CASSQEDRTADWTQHF. The CDR3, as DNA: TGCGCCAGCAGCCAAGAGGACAGGACAGCGGACTGGACCCAGCATTTT.

Only one count was recorded for this clone. The chain carries TRBV11-2 and TRBJ2-7, with D maybe TRBD1 (6 bases). Deletions cut 1 base from V and 2 bases from J, with 9 bases between. From germline, CDR1 is SGHAT and CDR2 FQNNGV. This CDR3 comprises 14 residues. The CDR3: CASSLAGAPYEQYF. Written as DNA, the CDR3 is TGTGCCAGCAGCTTAGCAGGGGCACCCTACGAGCAGTACTTC.

The chain is built from TRBV7-6 and TRBJ1-1; D might be TRBD1 (6 bases). This CDR3 has 13 residues. V lost 5 bases and J 5 bases, leaving 12 bases between the germline ends. Germline V gene sequence: CDR1 SGHVS, CDR2 FNYEAQ. The DNA of the CDR3 is TGTGCCAGCAGCATACAGGGCCGGACTGAAGCTTTCTTT. Translation gives CASSIQGRTEAFF.

V gene TRBV19 combines with J gene TRBJ1-3; the D gene is possibly TRBD1 (5 bases). Trimming left V 3 bases short and J 2 bases short, with 17 bases between. The CDR3 is made up of 17 amino acids. Germline CDR1 LNHDA, CDR2 SQIVND (reference sequence). As DNA, the CDR3 is TGTGCCAGTAGTATGAGTGCGGGGGGATCAACTGGAAACACCATATATTTT. It encodes CASSMSAGGSTGNTIYF.

V is TRBV5-4 and J is TRBJ1-1; D unresolved. This CDR3 has 13 residues. Looked up from germline, CDR1 is SGHNT and CDR2 is YYREEE (reference sequence). V dropped 2 bases and J dropped 4 bases, with 9 bases sitting between them. The CDR3 loop is CASSLRFSTEAFF. The DNA for the CDR3 is TGTGCCAGCAGCTTAAGATTTAGCACTGAAGCTTTCTTT.